This entry is about one T cell receptor (beta chain). The data were obtained in a study of CD8 T cells in Susac syndrome. Reverse transcription used about 0.45 to 1 ug RNA and random hexamers. MiXCR was run by TCRdb on the immunoSEQ multiplex PCR reads, yielding one entry per CDR3 protein. Of just over 150,000 distinct CDR3 sequences listed, roughly 94% are singletons. The V end was cut by 3 bases, the J end by 0 bases, with 12 bases between. Germline CDR1 reads GTSNPN; CDR2 reads SVGIG (reference sequence). The CDR3 is made up of 15 amino acids. The sequence derives from a human donor with multiple sclerosis. The genes are TRBV30 and TRBJ1-5; no clear D gene. The source material was CD8+ T cells from PBMCs. CDR3 in amino acids: CAWSGIELSNQPQHF. The CDR3 DNA reads as TGTGCCTGGAGCGGAATCGAGCTTAGCAATCAGCCCCAGCATTTT.